This T cell receptor (beta chain) came from a study of blood T cell repertoires in COVID-19. The CDR3 extends over 16 amino acids. V was clipped by 2 bases and J by 0 bases, with 13 bases between them. Germline assignment: CDR1 MNHEY and CDR2 SVGEGT. Authors' methods: Reference gene primers were amplified, and this amplification served to estimate nucleated cell counts. TCRdb's table, derived via immunoSEQ multiplex PCR, lists solely in-frame clones and lacks some. V and J calls and clone size are given by that table; D and trimming were obtained from the DNA. Of 200,000 to 250,000 clones listed, 85% to 90% are singletons. Cohorts were determined from participant-reported clinical history.

The sample consisted of PBMCs or T cells enriched from blood (not recorded which). The V and J genes are TRBV6-2 or TRBV6-3 and TRBJ1-1; D remains unclear. The sequence was obtained from a woman in her twenties or thirties who had recovered from COVID-19. In DNA form, the CDR3 reads TGTGCCAGCAGTTACGCGGGCGGGTCCATGAACACTGAAGCTTTCTTT. Translating it yields CASSYAGGSMNTEAFF.